Below, 17 T cell receptor beta chains from the same sample are listed, as sequenced in a study of blood T cell repertoires in COVID-19. Only in-frame clones appear in the TCRdb table, and some are missing; sequencing was by immunoSEQ multiplex PCR. The sample shows around 360,000 clones, around 87% of them seen only once. The sequencing sample was made of peripheral blood. These receptors were taken from a woman aged 25 to 39 with COVID-19, enrolled during active disease.

Only a few counts were recorded for this clone. V is TRBV6-5 and J is TRBJ2-7; 7 nucleotides match TRBD1. After removal of 7 bases from V and 3 bases from J, the junction contained 6 bases not matched to a gene. The germline V gene encodes CDR1 MNHEY and CDR2 SVGAGI. CDR3 length: 13 amino acids. The chain's CDR3 is CASIGDSHYEQYF. The CDR3 DNA follows: TGTGCCAGCATTGGGGACAGCCACTACGAGCAGTACTTC.

The chain uses TRBV19 and TRBJ2-7; D is perhaps TRBD2 (6 bases). This CDR3 is built from 13 residues. V was clipped by 3 bases and J by 2 bases, with 8 bases between them. Germline assignment: CDR1 LNHDA and CDR2 SQIVND (reference sequence). As DNA, the CDR3 is TGTGCCAGTAGTATCGGGGGAGCCTACGAGCAGTACTTC. It specifies CASSIGGAYEQYF.

The V and J genes are TRBV4-2 and TRBJ2-7; D gene unclear. The V gene's germline CDR1 is LGHNA and CDR2 YNFKEQ. This CDR3 is 13 amino acids long. V lost 0 bases, J lost 4 bases, and 7 bases lay in between. CDR3 DNA: TGTGCCAGCAGCCAAGATTCCAGATACGAGCAGTACTTC. This gives the protein CASSQDSRYEQYF.

CDR3 coding DNA: TGTGCCAGCGGGGCTGGACTAGCGGGCTCCTACAATGAGCAGTTCTTC. This encodes CASGAGLAGSYNEQFF. The chain links TRBV2 to TRBJ2-1, with 11 bases that match TRBD2. The CDR3 has 16 amino acids. The V segment lost 8 bases and the J segment 0 bases; nucleotides outside the gene matches: 6. Germline CDR1 SNHLY, CDR2 FYNNEI.

V and J are TRBV6-1 and TRBJ1-1, with D possibly TRBD1 on 5 matching bases. Trimming took 0 bases from V and 3 from J, leaving 14 bases between them. The germline CDR1 and CDR2 sequences are MNHNS and SASEGT. The CDR3 spans 16 residues. The CDR3 protein is CASSEAAGYKDTEAFF. In DNA form, the CDR3 reads TGTGCCAGCAGTGAAGCGGCAGGGTATAAGGACACTGAAGCTTTCTTT.

The chain recombines TRBV3-1 (or the pseudogene TRBV3-2) with TRBJ2-7; D possibly corresponds to TRBD2 (5 bases). The V end was cut by 0 bases, the J end by 2 bases, with 17 bases between. The CDR3 has 17 residues. The germline V gene encodes CDR1 LGHDT and CDR2 YNNKEL (reference sequence). This CDR3 reads CASSQEGSWTYTYEQYF. The DNA for the CDR3 is TGTGCCAGCAGCCAAGAAGGGTCCTGGACTTATACCTACGAGCAGTACTTC.

This clone was picked up a small number of times. The same CDR3 is also encoded by other DNA sequences in this sample. The chain joins TRBV2 to TRBJ1-1; 10 bases line up with TRBD1. Looked up from germline, CDR1 is SNHLY and CDR2 is FYNNEI. The CDR3 extends over 13 amino acids. After removal of 8 bases from V and 1 base from J, the junction contained 1 base not matched to a gene. CDR3 nucleotide sequence: TGTGCCAGCCGGGACAGGGGGAACACTGAAGCTTTCTTT. Protein: CASRDRGNTEAFF. The variable domain in full, completed from reference TRBV2 and TRBJ1-1, reads EPEVTQTPSHQVTQMGQEVILRCVPISNHLYFYWYRQILGQKVEFLVSFYNNEISEKSEIFDDQFSVERPDGSNFTLKIRSTKLEDSAMYFCASRDRGNTEAFFGQGTRLTVV.

This clone came up many times. The genes are TRBV7-9 and TRBJ2-3; D perhaps matches TRBD1 (5 bases). V was trimmed by 5 bases and J by 2 bases, leaving 11 bases between them. This CDR3 has 14 amino acids. Per germline, CDR1 SEHNR and CDR2 FQNEAQ (reference sequence). CDR3 loop: CASSARTTTDTQYF. As DNA, the CDR3 is TGTGCCAGCAGCGCCCGGACAACCACAGATACGCAGTATTTT.

V gene TRBV7-2 combines with J gene TRBJ1-3; 7 nucleotides line up with TRBD1. CDR1 and CDR2 from the germline V gene are SGHTA and FQGNSA. This CDR3 region has 15 residues. The ends lost 0 bases at V and 4 bases at J; junction bases unmatched: 3. The CDR3 protein is CASSLAWDSGNTIYF. DNA for the CDR3: TGTGCCAGCAGCTTAGCCTGGGACAGCGGAAACACCATATATTTT.

The chain's CDR3 is CASSLTVGWVETQYF. The CDR3 bases are TGTGCCAGCAGCTTGACAGTAGGCTGGGTAGAGACCCAGTACTTC. This chain joins TRBV7-9 and TRBJ2-5; D may be TRBD1 (5 bases). Germline assignment: CDR1 SEHNR and CDR2 FQNEAQ (reference sequence). The CDR3 totals 15 residues. V lost 3 bases, J lost 4 bases, and 15 bases lay in between.

With respect to this clone: Compared with germline, one end of the junction differs, possibly owing to a read error. The chain has TRBV7-7 and TRBJ2-7, with TRBD2 matching 7 bases. The CDR3 totals 14 residues. In germline, CDR1 is SSHAT, CDR2 FNYEAQ (reference sequence). CDR3: CASSFSGDSYEQYF. CDR3 nucleotide sequence: TGTGCTAGCAGCTTCAGCGGGGACTCCTACGAGCAGTACTTC.

V and J are TRBV24-1 and TRBJ2-1, with D perhaps matching TRBD2 (6 bases). Germline CDR1 KGHDR, CDR2 SFDVKD. Trimming cost V 4 bases and J 6 bases, with 21 bases left between them. This CDR3 spans 17 amino acids. The CDR3: CATSEPTRDSGGNEQFF. The CDR3 DNA follows: TGTGCCACCAGTGAGCCTACCCGGGACTCCGGGGGCAATGAGCAGTTCTTC.

The chain has TRBV10-1 and TRBJ2-2; 7 bases align to TRBD1. The CDR3 length is 12 residues. The junction had 3 bases not matched to a gene; V was cut back by 11 bases and J by 3 bases. CDR1 is WNHNN and CDR2 is SYGVQD in the germline V gene (reference sequence). CDR3 sequence reads: CAVQGHTGELFF. As DNA, the CDR3 is TGCGCCGTACAGGGGCACACCGGGGAGCTGTTTTTT.

The rearrangement joins TRBV3-1 (or the pseudogene TRBV3-2) to TRBJ1-5, with TRBD1 matching over 8 bases. The germline V gene has CDR1 LGHDT and CDR2 YNNKEL (reference sequence). J was trimmed by 0 bases and V by 2 bases; bases with no gene match: 6. The length of the CDR3 is 17 residues. In nucleotides, the CDR3 is TGTGCCAGCAGCCAACGACAGGGGCTAGGTAGCAATCAGCCCCAGCATTTT. It codes for CASSQRQGLGSNQPQHF.

The chain uses TRBV28 and TRBJ1-4; D is perhaps TRBD1 (5 bases). The CDR3 length is 14 residues. CDR1 and CDR2 from the germline V gene are MDHEN and SYDVKM. Trimming shortened V by 4 bases and J by 8 bases, and 14 bases separated the two germline ends. The CDR3 DNA reads as TGTGCCAGCAGTTCCCCCGGGGGTGGGGAAAAACTGTTTTTT. Its protein is CASSSPGGGEKLFF.

This sequence joins TRBV2 and TRBJ1-5; 7 bases are a match to TRBD1. Germline V gene sequence: CDR1 SNHLY, CDR2 FYNNEI. The V and J ends lost 5 bases and 2 bases, in that order; junction bases with no gene match: 3. The CDR3 runs 14 residues. CDR3 DNA: TGTGCCAGCAGTTTTGACAGGGGCAATCAGCCCCAGCATTTT. Translating gives CASSFDRGNQPQHF.

The rearrangement joins TRBV6-4 to TRBJ2-7, with a possible D match to TRBD1 (6 bases). Germline V CDR1 and CDR2: MRHNA, SNTAGT. This CDR3 has 14 amino acids. Trimming took 6 bases from V and 2 from J, leaving 14 bases between them. DNA of the CDR3: TGTGCCAGCAGCGGGACAACCTTAGCCTACGAGCAGTACTTC. Translation: CASSGTTLAYEQYF.